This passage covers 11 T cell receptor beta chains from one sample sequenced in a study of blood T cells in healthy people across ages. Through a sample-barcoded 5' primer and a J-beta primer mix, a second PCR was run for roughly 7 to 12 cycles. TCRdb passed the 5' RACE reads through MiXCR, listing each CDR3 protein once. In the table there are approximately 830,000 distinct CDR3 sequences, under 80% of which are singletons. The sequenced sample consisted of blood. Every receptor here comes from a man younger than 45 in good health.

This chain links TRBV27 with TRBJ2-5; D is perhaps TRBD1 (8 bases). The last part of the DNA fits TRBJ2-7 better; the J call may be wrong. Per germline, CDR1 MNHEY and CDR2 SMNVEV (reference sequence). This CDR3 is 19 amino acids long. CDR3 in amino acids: CASSLSMGGTGPRFDEQYF. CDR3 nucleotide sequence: TGTGCCAGCAGTTTATCGATGGGAGGGACAGGCCCAAGGTTCGACGAGCAGTACTTC.

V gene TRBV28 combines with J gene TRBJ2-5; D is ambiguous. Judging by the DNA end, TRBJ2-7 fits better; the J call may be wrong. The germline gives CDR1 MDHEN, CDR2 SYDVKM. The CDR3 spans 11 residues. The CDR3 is CATQDTYEQYF. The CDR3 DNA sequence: TGTGCCACCCAGGATACTTACGAGCAGTACTTC.

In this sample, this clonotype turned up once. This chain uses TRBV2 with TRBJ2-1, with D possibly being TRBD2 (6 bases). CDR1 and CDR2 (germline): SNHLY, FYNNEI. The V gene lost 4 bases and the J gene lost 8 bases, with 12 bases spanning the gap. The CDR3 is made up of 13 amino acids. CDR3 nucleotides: TGTGCCAGCAGTGGGGACTTGTATGATGAGCAGTTCTTC. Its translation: CASSGDLYDEQFF.

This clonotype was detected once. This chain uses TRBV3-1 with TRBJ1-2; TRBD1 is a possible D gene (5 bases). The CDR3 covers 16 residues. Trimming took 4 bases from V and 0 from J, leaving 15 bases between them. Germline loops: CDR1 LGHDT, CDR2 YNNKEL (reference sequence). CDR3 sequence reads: CASSLRRTTANYGYTF. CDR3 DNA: TGTGCCAGCAGCCTCCGGCGGACAACCGCTAACTATGGCTACACCTTC.

CDR3 amino acids: CASSLGPRSNTEAFF. CDR3 in DNA: TGTGCCAGCAGCTTAGGGCCCAGGTCGAACACTGAAGCTTTCTTT. The chain couples TRBV7-2 to TRBJ1-1; D uncertain. This CDR3 is built from 15 residues. Trimming removed 1 base at V and 1 base at J, with 10 bases between. The V gene's germline CDR1 is SGHTA and CDR2 FQGNSA.

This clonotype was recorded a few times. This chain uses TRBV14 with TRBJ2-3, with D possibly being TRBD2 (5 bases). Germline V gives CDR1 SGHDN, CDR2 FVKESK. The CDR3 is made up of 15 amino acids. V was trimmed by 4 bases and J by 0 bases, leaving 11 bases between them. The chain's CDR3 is CASSLSGYSTDTQYF. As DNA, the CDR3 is TGTGCCAGCAGCCTATCGGGGTACAGCACAGATACGCAGTATTTT.

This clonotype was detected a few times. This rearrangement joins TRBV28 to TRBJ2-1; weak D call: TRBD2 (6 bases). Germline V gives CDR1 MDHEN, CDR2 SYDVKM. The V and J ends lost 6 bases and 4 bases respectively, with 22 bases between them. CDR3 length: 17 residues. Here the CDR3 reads CASSWGRGGSRYNEQFF. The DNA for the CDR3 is TGTGCCAGCAGCTGGGGTAGGGGAGGAAGTCGGTACAATGAGCAGTTCTTC.

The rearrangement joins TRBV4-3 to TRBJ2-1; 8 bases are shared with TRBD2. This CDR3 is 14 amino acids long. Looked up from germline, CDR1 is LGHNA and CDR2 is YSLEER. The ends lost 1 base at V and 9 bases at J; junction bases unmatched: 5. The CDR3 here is CASSQGRGASEQFF. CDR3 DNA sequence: TGCGCCAGCAGCCAAGGGCGGGGGGCGAGTGAGCAGTTCTTC.

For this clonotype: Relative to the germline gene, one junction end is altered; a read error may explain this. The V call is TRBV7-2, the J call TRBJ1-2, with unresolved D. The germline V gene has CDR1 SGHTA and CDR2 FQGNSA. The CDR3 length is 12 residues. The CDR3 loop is CAGSLAENGYTF. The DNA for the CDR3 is TGTGCCGGCAGCTTAGCTGAGAATGGCTACACCTTC.

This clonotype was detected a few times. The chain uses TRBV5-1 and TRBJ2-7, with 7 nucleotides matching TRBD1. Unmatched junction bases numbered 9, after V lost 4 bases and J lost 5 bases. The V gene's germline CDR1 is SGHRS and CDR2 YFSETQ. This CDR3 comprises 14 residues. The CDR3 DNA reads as TGCGCCAGCAGCGACAGGGCGATTTCCAACGAGCAGTACTTC. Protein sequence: CASSDRAISNEQYF.

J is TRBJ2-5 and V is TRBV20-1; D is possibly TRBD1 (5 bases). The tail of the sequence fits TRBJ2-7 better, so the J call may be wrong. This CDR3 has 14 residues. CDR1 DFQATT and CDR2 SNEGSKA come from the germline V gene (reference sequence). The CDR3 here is CSARPLTRRDEQYF. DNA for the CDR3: TGCAGTGCTAGACCTCTAACCCGCAGGGACGAGCAGTACTTC.